A single TCR beta chain is shown here with its context. What it binds is unknown. Here immunoSEQ multiplex PCR was the method, and the copy in TCRdb shows in-frame clones only, minus some. This table holds 80,000 to 100,000 clones, approximately 91% found once. This sample is drawn from a study of OX40 agonist ivuxolimab in advanced cancers. Study-wide results and limits: Certain nonresponders likewise exhibited a low normalized T-cell clonal expansion.

The V gene's germline CDR1 is SGHAT and CDR2 FQNNGV. The CDR3 sequence is 15 residues long. Trimming removed 0 bases from V and 2 bases from J, with 11 bases in between. V gene TRBV11-2 combines with J gene TRBJ2-7, with D perhaps being TRBD1 or TRBD2 (5 bases each). The receptor was derived from an adult with an advanced solid tumor such as melanoma, head and neck, liver or kidney cancer. Sequencing was performed on CD4+ or CD8+ T cells sorted from blood, taken in a trial of the OX40 agonist ivuxolimab. CDR3 amino acids: CASSLDPGGAYEQYF. Here the CDR3 DNA reads TGTGCCAGCAGCTTAGATCCTGGGGGAGCCTACGAGCAGTACTTC.